The present entry profiles one TCR beta chain with its context. Per the original methods: It was from reference gene primer amplification that nucleated cell counts were estimated. Libraries were prepared by immunoSEQ multiplex PCR; TCRdb keeps only in-frame clonotypes and omits some of them. The V and J calls and the clone size are those of that table, but D and trimming were determined from the DNA. The sample consists of more than 95,000 clones, about 87% of them appearing once. In germline, CDR1 is KGHDR, CDR2 SFDVKD. The trim removed 4 bases at V and 8 bases at J, leaving 8 bases unmatched. CDR3 size: 15 residues. The data derive from a study of blood T cell repertoires in COVID-19. Study-wide context: Whether acute or convalescent, the COVID-19 samples came from the United States, Italy and Spain. Nucleic acid was either cDNA or gDNA, and it came from T cells, B-cell-depleted T cells, or PBMCs.

Sequenced material: peripheral blood. The rearrangement joins TRBV24-1 to TRBJ2-1; TRBD2 aligns across 9 bases. The receptor was derived from a human donor in a cohort sampled during active or convalescent COVID-19. In nucleotides, the CDR3 is TGTGCCACCAGTGACACCGGGACTAGCCTCTATGAGCAGTTCTTC. Protein sequence: CATSDTGTSLYEQFF.